The T cell receptor beta chain described here comes from a study of identical twins. Study-level results: While abundant cord blood beta clonotypes carried fewer insertions, memory repertoires showed no such pattern. The study reached conclusions through statistical analysis that was cross-sectional, not following the same donors. Low generation probability was overrepresented in out-of-frame alpha sequences shared by twins.

Trimming left V 2 bases short and J 6 bases short, with 6 bases between. Per the germline V gene, CDR1 is SGHRS and CDR2 is YFSETQ. The CDR3 sequence is 12 residues long. The donor group consisted entirely of healthy Caucasians. TCRdb itself ran the 5' RACE reads through MiXCR, one entry per CDR3 protein. This table holds about 460,000 distinct CDR3 sequences, approximately 15% found once. Notes on this clonotype: No antigen is known for it.

These same data were also listed under a study on yellow fever vaccine responses in identical twins.

This sequence joins TRBV5-1 and TRBJ2-1; D not resolved. This clonotype was obtained from a woman aged 18-29 years in good health. Sequenced sample: CD4+ T cells sorted from blood. The CDR3 protein is CASSLESNEQFF. CDR3 DNA: TGCGCCAGCAGCTTAGAGAGCAATGAGCAGTTCTTC.